The 3 T cell receptor beta chains below come from one sample, sequenced in a study of human T cells and chemical hapten exposure (dated by TCRdb to the early 2020s). Libraries were constructed by RACE. The sequencer was a NextSeq 500. TCRdb reprocessing: public reads trimmed at Q25 with fastp, clones called with MiXCR, in-frame beta chains kept. Rows are combined by CDR3 protein, so each entry shows the most common genes and DNA. Counted in this sample were about 130,000 distinct CDR3 sequences; approximately 9.1% of them appeared once. The top ten hold about 2% of the sample. The sample's time point, from its label and the paper: healthy volunteer bleed at 2 weeks. Total RNA was extracted from unfractionated whole blood that had been collected in Tempus Blood RNA tubes. The sequenced sample consisted of whole blood. Receptors were obtained from a male donor in good health. Some clones in this sample may be carry-over from other donors' samples.

In its sample, this clonotype was seen many times. The V and J genes are TRBV6-1 and TRBJ2-7; TRBD2 agrees at 9 bases. This CDR3 spans 15 amino acids. Germline CDR1 and CDR2: MNHNS and SASEGT. With V trimmed by 7 bases and J by 5 bases, 12 bases remained unmatched. The CDR3: CASTPRLAASNEQYF. The CDR3 region has the DNA TGTGCCAGCACCCCCCGACTAGCGGCTTCCAACGAGCAGTACTTC.

Ten or more counts support this clonotype. This chain uses TRBV4-1 with TRBJ1-2; 8 bases are a match to TRBD1. The CDR3 consists of 17 residues. The V gene's germline CDR1 is MGHRA and CDR2 YSYEKL. J lost 3 bases, V lost 1 base, and 10 bases had no gene match. Written as DNA, the CDR3 is TGCGCCAGCAGCCAAGCCCCGGGACAGGTGGATTACTATGGCTACACCTTC. It is translated as CASSQAPGQVDYYGYTF.

The table lists this clonotype with many counts. The V and J genes are TRBV7-9 and TRBJ2-1; 8 bases fit TRBD2. Germline V CDR1 and CDR2: SEHNR, FQNEAQ (reference sequence). Losses at the gene ends were 10 bases for V and 4 bases for J; bases not matched to a gene: 9. The CDR3 is 14 amino acids. The chain's CDR3 is CANEGLEGYNEQFF. CDR3 DNA: TGTGCCAATGAGGGACTAGAAGGTTACAATGAGCAGTTCTTC.